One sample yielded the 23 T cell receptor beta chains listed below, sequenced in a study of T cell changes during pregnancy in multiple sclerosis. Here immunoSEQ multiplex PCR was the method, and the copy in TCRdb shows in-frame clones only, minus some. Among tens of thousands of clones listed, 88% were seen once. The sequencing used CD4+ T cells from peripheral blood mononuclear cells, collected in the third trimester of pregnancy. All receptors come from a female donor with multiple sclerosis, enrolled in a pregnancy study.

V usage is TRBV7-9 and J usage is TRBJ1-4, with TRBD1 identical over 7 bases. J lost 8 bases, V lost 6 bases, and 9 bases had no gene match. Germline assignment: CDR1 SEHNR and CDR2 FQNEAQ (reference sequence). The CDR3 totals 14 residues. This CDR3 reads CASRYGQENEKLFF. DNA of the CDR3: TGTGCCAGCAGATACGGACAGGAGAACGAAAAACTGTTTTTT. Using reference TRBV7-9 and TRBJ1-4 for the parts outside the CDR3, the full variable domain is DTGVSQNPRHKITKRGQNVTFRCDPISEHNRLYWYRQTLGQGPEFLTYFQNEAQLEKSRLLSDRFSAERPKGSFSTLEIQRTEQGDSAMYLCASRYGQENEKLFFGSGTQLSVL.

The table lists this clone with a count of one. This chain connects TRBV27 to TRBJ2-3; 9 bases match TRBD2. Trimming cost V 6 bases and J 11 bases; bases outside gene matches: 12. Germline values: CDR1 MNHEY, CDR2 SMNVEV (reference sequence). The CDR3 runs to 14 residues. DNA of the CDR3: TGTGCCAGCAGAAGACTAGCGGCCTTAGGGGGGCAGTATTTT. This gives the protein CASRRLAALGGQYF.

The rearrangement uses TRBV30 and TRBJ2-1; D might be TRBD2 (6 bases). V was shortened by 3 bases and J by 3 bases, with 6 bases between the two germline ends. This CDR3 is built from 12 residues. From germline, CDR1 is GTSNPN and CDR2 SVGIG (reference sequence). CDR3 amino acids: CAWRGGYNEQFF. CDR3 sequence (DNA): TGTGCCTGGAGGGGAGGCTACAATGAGCAGTTCTTC.

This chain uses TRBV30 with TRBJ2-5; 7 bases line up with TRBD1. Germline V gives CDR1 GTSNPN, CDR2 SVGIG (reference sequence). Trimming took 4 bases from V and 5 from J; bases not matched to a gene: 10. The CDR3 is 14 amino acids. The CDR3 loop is CAWNLGGRWETQYF. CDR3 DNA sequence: TGTGCCTGGAACCTAGGGGGCAGGTGGGAGACCCAGTACTTC.

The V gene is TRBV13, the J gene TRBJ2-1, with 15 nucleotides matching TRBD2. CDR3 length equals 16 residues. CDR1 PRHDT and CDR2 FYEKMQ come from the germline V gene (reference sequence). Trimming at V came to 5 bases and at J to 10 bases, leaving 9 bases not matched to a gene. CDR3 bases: TGTGCCAGCAGCCACGGACTAGCGGGGGGGTATGGGGAGCAGTTCTTC. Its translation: CASSHGLAGGYGEQFF.

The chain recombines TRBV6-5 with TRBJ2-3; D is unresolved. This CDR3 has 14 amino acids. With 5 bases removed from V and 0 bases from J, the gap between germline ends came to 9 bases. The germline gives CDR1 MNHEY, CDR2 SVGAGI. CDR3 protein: CASSTKVSTDTQYF. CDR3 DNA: TGTGCCAGCAGTACAAAAGTTAGCACAGATACGCAGTATTTT.

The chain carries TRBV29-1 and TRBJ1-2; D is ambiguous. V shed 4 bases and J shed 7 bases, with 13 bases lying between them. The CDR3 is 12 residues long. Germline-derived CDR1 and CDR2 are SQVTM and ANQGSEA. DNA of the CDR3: TGCAGCGTTGCTACTTTACGCGGTGGCTACACCTTC. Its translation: CSVATLRGGYTF.

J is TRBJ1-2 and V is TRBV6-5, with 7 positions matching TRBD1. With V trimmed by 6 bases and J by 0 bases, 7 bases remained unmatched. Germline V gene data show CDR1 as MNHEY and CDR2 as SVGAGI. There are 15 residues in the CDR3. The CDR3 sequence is CASRGRDRSNYGYTF. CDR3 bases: TGTGCCAGCAGGGGCCGGGACAGATCTAACTATGGCTACACCTTC.

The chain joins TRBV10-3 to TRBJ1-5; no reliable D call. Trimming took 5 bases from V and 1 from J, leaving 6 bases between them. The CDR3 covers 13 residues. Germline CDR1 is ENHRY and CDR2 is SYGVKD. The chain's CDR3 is CAISTESNQPQHF. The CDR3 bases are TGTGCCATCAGTACAGAGAGCAATCAGCCCCAGCATTTT.

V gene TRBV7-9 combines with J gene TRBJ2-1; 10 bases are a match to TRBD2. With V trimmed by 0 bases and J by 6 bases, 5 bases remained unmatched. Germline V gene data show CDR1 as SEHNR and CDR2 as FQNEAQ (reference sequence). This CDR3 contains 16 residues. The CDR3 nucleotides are TGTGCCAGCAGCTTAGCGGGAGCGGGGGGGCCCAATGAGCAGTTCTTC. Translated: CASSLAGAGGPNEQFF.

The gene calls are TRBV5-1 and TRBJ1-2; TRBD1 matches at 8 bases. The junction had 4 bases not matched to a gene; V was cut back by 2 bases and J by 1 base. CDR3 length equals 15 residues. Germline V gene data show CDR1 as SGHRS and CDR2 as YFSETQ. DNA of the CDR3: TGCGCCAGCAGCTTTCAGGGGGCCGGTAACTATGGCTACACCTTC. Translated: CASSFQGAGNYGYTF.

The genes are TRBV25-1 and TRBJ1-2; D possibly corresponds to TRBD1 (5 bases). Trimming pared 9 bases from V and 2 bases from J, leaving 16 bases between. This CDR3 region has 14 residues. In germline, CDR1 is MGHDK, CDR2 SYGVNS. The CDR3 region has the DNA TGTGCCAGTTCGACAGCGGGTGTAAACTATGGCTACACCTTC. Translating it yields CASSTAGVNYGYTF.

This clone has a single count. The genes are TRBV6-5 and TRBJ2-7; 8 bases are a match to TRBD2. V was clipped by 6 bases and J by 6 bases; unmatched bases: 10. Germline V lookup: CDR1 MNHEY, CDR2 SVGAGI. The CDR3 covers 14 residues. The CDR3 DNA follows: TGTGCCAGCAGCCCCGGACTAGCAGATCGCGAGCAGTACTTC. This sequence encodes CASSPGLADREQYF.

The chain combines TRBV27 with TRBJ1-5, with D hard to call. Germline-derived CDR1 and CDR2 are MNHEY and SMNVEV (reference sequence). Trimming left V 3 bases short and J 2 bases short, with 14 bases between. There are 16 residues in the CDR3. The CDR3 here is CASSLGSGGGNQPQHF. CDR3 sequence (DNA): TGTGCCAGCAGTTTGGGTTCGGGAGGAGGCAATCAGCCCCAGCATTTT.

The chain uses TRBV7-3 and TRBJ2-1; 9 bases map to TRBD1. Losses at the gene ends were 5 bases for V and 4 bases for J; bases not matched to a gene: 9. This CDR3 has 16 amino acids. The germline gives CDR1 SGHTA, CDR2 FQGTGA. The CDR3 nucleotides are TGTGCCAGCAGCCCCTCAACAGGGGGCTTTTACAATGAGCAGTTCTTC. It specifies CASSPSTGGFYNEQFF.

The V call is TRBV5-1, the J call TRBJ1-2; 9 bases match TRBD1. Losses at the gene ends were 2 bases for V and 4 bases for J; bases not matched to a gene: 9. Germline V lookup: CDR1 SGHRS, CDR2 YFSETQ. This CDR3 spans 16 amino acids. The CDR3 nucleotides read TGCGCCAGCAGCTTTGGGGATACAGGGGGCTCCTATGGCTACACCTTC. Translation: CASSFGDTGGSYGYTF.

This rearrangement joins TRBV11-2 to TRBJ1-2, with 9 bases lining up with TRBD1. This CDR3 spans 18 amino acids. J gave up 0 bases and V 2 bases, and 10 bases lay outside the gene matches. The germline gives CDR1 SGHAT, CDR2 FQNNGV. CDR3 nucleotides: TGTGCCAGCAGCTTAAGAAGACAGGGGGTGACGACTAACTATGGCTACACCTTC. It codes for CASSLRRQGVTTNYGYTF.

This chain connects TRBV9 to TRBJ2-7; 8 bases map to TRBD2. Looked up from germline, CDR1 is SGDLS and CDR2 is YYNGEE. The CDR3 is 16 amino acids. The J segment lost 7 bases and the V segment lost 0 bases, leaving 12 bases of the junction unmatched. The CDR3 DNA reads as TGTGCCAGCAGCGTAGAGTCGACTAGCGCCCCAAGAGAGCAGTACTTC. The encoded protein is CASSVESTSAPREQYF. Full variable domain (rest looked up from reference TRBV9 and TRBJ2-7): DSGVTQTPKHLITATGQRVTLRCSPRSGDLSVYWYQQSLDQGLQFLIQYYNGEERAKGNILERFSAQQFPDLHSELNLSSLELGDSALYFCASSVESTSAPREQYFGPGTRLTVT.

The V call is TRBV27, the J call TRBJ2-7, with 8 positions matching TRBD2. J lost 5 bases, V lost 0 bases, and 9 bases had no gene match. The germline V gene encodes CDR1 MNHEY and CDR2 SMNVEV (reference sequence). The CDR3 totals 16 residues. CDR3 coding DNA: TGTGCCAGCAGTTTATCGAGGAGCGGGAGTGGTCACGAGCAGTACTTC. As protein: CASSLSRSGSGHEQYF.

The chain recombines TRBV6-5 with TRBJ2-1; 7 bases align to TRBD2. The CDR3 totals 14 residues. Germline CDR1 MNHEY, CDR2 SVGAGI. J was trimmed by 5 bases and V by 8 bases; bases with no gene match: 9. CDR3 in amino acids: CASLGGIRNNEQFF. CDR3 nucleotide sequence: TGTGCCAGCCTGGGGGGGATTAGGAACAATGAGCAGTTCTTC.

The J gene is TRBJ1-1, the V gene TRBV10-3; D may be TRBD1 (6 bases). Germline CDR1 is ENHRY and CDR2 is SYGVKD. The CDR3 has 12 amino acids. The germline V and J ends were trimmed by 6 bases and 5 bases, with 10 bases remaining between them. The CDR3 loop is CAIRQGGTEAFF. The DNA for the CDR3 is TGTGCCATCAGACAGGGAGGGACTGAAGCTTTCTTT.

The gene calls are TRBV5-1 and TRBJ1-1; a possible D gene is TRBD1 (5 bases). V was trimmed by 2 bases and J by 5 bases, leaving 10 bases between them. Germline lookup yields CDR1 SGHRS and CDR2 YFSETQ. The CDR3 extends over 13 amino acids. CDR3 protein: CASSFIRGTEAFF. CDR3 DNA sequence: TGCGCCAGCAGCTTTATCCGGGGGACTGAAGCTTTCTTT. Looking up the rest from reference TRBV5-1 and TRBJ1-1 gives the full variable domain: KAGVTQTPRYLIKTRGQQVTLSCSPISGHRSVSWYQQTPGQGLQFLFEYFSETQRNKGNFPGRFSGRQFSNSRSEMNVSTLELGDSALYLCASSFIRGTEAFFGQGTRLTVV.

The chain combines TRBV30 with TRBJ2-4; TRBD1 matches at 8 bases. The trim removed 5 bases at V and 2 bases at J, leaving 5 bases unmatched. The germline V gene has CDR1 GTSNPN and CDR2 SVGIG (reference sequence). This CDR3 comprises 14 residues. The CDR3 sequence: CAWAGGWSKNIQYF. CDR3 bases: TGTGCCTGGGCAGGGGGCTGGTCCAAAAACATTCAGTACTTC.